The 15 T cell receptor beta chains reported below all come from one sample, sequenced in a study of cytomegalovirus exposure and HLA in healthy donors. The PCR ran on 60 Vbeta and 13 Jbeta primers. The data were produced by immunoSEQ multiplex PCR, yet TCRdb's version contains in-frame clones alone and is incomplete. The data hold roughly 100,000 clones, with roughly 13% observed a single time. Sequences were obtained from PBMCs. Receptors originate from a man between 40 and 49 years old in good health and CMV-seropositive.

The chain is built from TRBV9 and TRBJ2-7; maybe TRBD1 (6 bases). The CDR3 is made up of 14 amino acids. Trimming removed 0 bases from V and 3 bases from J, with 10 bases in between. CDR1 and CDR2 from the germline V gene are SGDLS and YYNGEE. CDR3 DNA sequence: TGTGCCAGCAGCGTAGGGACAGAAGACTACGAGCAGTACTTC. Its translation: CASSVGTEDYEQYF.

This clone appeared a few times. The rearrangement joins TRBV19 to TRBJ1-5; D might be TRBD1 (6 bases). Deletions cut 3 bases from V and 5 bases from J, with 14 bases between. The CDR3 is 15 amino acids. The germline gives CDR1 LNHDA, CDR2 SQIVND (reference sequence). CDR3 coding DNA: TGTGCCAGTAGTATTGAGAGGGGGGGCGATCAGCCCCAGCATTTT. Encoded protein: CASSIERGGDQPQHF.

This clone was seen a few times. V and J are TRBV30 and TRBJ1-5; TRBD1 agrees at 8 bases. J lost 5 bases, V lost 1 base, and 7 bases had no gene match. Germline CDR1 and CDR2: GTSNPN and SVGIG (reference sequence). The CDR3 extends over 15 amino acids. CDR3 residues: CAWSALRGLDQPQHF. Here the CDR3 DNA reads TGTGCCTGGAGTGCCCTCAGGGGGCTCGATCAGCCCCAGCATTTT.

The chain links TRBV5-1 to TRBJ1-4; D is ambiguous. The germline gives CDR1 SGHRS, CDR2 YFSETQ. The CDR3 is 13 residues long. The V end lost 0 bases, the J end lost 8 bases, and 8 bases lay between the germline ends. The DNA for the CDR3 is TGCGCCAGCAGCTTGGACAAGGAGGAAAAACTGTTTTTT. It encodes CASSLDKEEKLFF.

The chain is built from TRBV28 and TRBJ2-5, with 11 bases lining up with TRBD1. The CDR3 is made up of 14 amino acids. Trimming at V came to 8 bases and at J to 5 bases, leaving 7 bases not matched to a gene. Germline CDR1 is MDHEN and CDR2 is SYDVKM. This chain's CDR3 is CASSGTGGGETQYF. CDR3 bases: TGTGCCAGCTCCGGGACAGGGGGTGGGGAGACCCAGTACTTC.

This rearrangement joins TRBV11-2 to TRBJ2-3; 9 nucleotides match TRBD2. The J segment lost 0 bases and the V segment lost 8 bases, leaving 3 bases of the junction unmatched. CDR3 length equals 14 residues. Germline loops: CDR1 SGHAT, CDR2 FQNNGV. The CDR3 nucleotides are TGTGCCAGCGGGACTAGCCCTAGCACAGATACGCAGTATTTT. Translation: CASGTSPSTDTQYF.

There are a few counts of this clone. The CDR3 DNA is TGTGCCAGCAGCCGAGCGGGTAAACGGGAAGATACGCAGTATTTT. Translating it yields CASSRAGKREDTQYF. This rearrangement joins TRBV7-6 to TRBJ2-3; maybe TRBD2 (6 bases). This CDR3 region has 15 residues. Between the trimmed V and J ends, which lost 5 bases and 5 bases, there was a span of 17 bases. Germline V gene lookup returns CDR1 SGHVS and CDR2 FNYEAQ.

The V call is TRBV5-1, the J call TRBJ2-1, with 8 bases identical to TRBD2. This CDR3 spans 18 amino acids. The junction had 13 bases not matched to a gene; V was cut back by 0 bases and J by 5 bases. CDR1 is SGHRS, CDR2 YFSETQ, per germline. CDR3 in DNA: TGCGCCAGCAGCTTGGTGGCAGGGACCGGGAGGGTCAACAATGAGCAGTTCTTC. This gives the protein CASSLVAGTGRVNNEQFF.

This clone appeared a few times. The rearrangement joins TRBV29-1 to TRBJ1-1, with D hard to call. The CDR3 extends over 14 amino acids. Trimming stripped 0 bases from V and 4 bases from J, with 12 bases between. CDR1 SQVTM and CDR2 ANQGSEA come from the germline V gene. CDR3 protein: CSVEDDGVFTEAFF. CDR3 DNA sequence: TGCAGCGTTGAAGACGACGGGGTTTTCACTGAAGCTTTCTTT.

This clone was detected only a few times. Mismatch with germline at one junction end may stem from a read error. The chain has TRBV7-7 and TRBJ2-1; the match to TRBD2 covers 12 bases. The CDR3 is 14 amino acids. From germline, CDR1 is SSHAT and CDR2 FNYEAQ (reference sequence). In DNA form, the CDR3 reads TGTGCTAGCAGCCAACTAGCGGGAGGCCATGAGCAGTTCTTC. Its protein product is CASSQLAGGHEQFF. Using reference TRBV7-7 and TRBJ2-1 for the parts outside the CDR3, the full variable domain is GAGVSQSPRYKVTKRGQDVTLRCDPISSHATLYWYQQALGQGPEFLTYFNYEAQPDKSGLPSDRFSAERPEGSISTLTIQRTEQRDSAMYRCASSQLAGGHEQFFGPGTRLTVL.

This clone turned up a few times. This chain uses TRBV10-2 with TRBJ1-2; D call uncertain. The CDR3 runs to 14 residues. Trimming removed 3 bases from V and 4 bases from J, with 12 bases in between. Germline loops: CDR1 WSHSY, CDR2 SAAADI. In DNA form, the CDR3 reads TGCGCCAGCAGTGATGCCGGAGAGAGCTATGGCTACACCTTC. This codes for CASSDAGESYGYTF.

The chain couples TRBV28 to TRBJ1-1, with TRBD1 as a possible D gene (5 bases). This CDR3 spans 15 amino acids. Trimming cost V 7 bases and J 1 base, with 16 bases left between them. Germline V gene lookup returns CDR1 MDHEN and CDR2 SYDVKM. CDR3 region: CASTTGGEGNTEAFF. In nucleotides, the CDR3 is TGTGCCAGCACCACCGGAGGGGAAGGGAACACTGAAGCTTTCTTT.

This clone was recorded a few times. The rearrangement links TRBV11-2 to TRBJ2-3, with 10 bases matching TRBD2. Per germline, CDR1 SGHAT and CDR2 FQNNGV. CDR3 size: 15 residues. V lost 1 base, J lost 6 bases, and 4 bases stayed unmatched. CDR3 residues: CASSLGVAGGDTQYF. In DNA, the CDR3 is TGTGCCAGCAGCTTAGGGGTAGCGGGAGGTGATACGCAGTATTTT.

Details on this clone: This same CDR3 is encoded by further DNA sequences in the sample. The V and J genes are TRBV5-1 and TRBJ1-1; D is ambiguous. The CDR3 length is 13 residues. The ends were cut back, 0 bases at V and 1 base at J, with 4 bases in the middle. Germline V gene data show CDR1 as SGHRS and CDR2 as YFSETQ. The CDR3 coding sequence is TGCGCCAGCAGCTTGGCGCGGAACACTGAAGCTTTCTTT. Its translation is CASSLARNTEAFF.

This sequence joins TRBV27 and TRBJ2-6; possibly TRBD1 for D (5 bases). CDR3 length: 15 residues. Germline V lookup: CDR1 MNHEY, CDR2 SMNVEV (reference sequence). Trimming left V 6 bases short and J 2 bases short, with 11 bases between. DNA for the CDR3: TGTGCCAGCAGGCGACAGACCCCTGGGGCCAACGTCCTGACTTTC. As protein: CASRRQTPGANVLTF.